This T cell receptor (beta chain) was retrieved from a study of T cell repertoires in cytomegalovirus infection (dated by TCRdb to between 2017 and 2020). In the study overall: Peptide stimulations targeted recently identified HLA-C-restricted CMV epitopes, whose presentation resists viral immunomodulation, together with well-studied HLA-B-restricted epitopes. The HLA type of each donor mattered for the analysis, because public TCR beta signatures pointed to carriage of CMV infection along with the matching HLA type.

The instrument was an Illumina HiSeq 1500. TCRdb reanalyzed the raw reads on its own, using fastp at Q25 for trimming and MiXCR for clone calling, and kept in-frame beta chains. Every entry covers one CDR3 protein and lists the most common genes and DNA from its rows. For this sample there are more than 250,000 distinct CDR3 sequences; roughly 25% appear just once. The ten largest clones capture approximately 12% of the sample. Paper-wide results and their limitations: In both this cohort and an independent roughly 350-donor cohort, the cumulative frequency of public TCR beta family members distinguished carriers of CMV infection plus the relevant HLA type. In the ex vivo response, HLA-C-restricted CMV-specific TCR beta clonotypes were dominant, and in two of eight donors the single most frequent clonotype came from this HLA-C-restricted group.

CDR1 and CDR2 are drawn from the germline V gene: SGHAT, FQNNGV. Trimming costs V 5 bases and J 0 bases, and their ends lie 18 bases apart. From its cysteine to its phenylalanine, the CDR3 spans 17 amino acids. The sequence is cut down to CDR3 DNA, 51 bases in frame from base 1. The sample's treatment or condition label, decoded: in vitro stimulation with specific CMV peptide epitopes to enrich CMV-specific T cells. Comments on this clonotype: Its antigen target is currently unknown. Per-nucleotide qualities are absent, and no much larger clonotype sits a single base away.

Material: cultured PBMCs, obtained from culture after CMV antigen stimulation. This TCR was sampled from a human donor in good health (CMV status not recorded). Some clones in this sample may be carry-over from other donors' samples. The chain employs TRBV11-2 and TRBJ2-3; the D gene cannot be named for sure. The CDR3 corresponds to CASSPNYYLGSTDTQYF. The DNA reads as follows: TGTGCCAGCAGCCCAAACTATTACCTGGGGAGCACAGATACGCAGTATTTT.